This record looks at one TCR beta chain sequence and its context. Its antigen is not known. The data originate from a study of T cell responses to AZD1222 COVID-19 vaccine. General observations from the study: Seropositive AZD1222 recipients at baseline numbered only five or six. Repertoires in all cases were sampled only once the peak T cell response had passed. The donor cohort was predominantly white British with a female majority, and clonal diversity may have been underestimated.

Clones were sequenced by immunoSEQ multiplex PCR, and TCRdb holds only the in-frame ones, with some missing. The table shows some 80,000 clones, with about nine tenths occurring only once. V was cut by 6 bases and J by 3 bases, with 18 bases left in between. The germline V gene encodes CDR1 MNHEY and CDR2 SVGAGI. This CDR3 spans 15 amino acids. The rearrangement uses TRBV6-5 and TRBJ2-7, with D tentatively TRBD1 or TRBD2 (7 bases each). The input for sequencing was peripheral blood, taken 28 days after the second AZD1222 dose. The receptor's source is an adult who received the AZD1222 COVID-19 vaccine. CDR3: CASSQQGGADYEQYF. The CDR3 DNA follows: TGTGCCAGCAGCCAGCAGGGGGGGGCGGACTACGAGCAGTACTTC.